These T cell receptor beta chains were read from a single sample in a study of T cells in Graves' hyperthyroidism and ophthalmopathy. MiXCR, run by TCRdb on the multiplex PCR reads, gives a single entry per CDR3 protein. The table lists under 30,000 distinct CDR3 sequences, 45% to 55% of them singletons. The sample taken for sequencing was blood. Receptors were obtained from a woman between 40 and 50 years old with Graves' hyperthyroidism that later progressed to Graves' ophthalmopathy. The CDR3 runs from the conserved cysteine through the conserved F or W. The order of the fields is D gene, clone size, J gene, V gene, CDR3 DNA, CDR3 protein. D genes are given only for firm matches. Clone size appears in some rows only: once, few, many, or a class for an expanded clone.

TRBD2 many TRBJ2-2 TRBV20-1 TGCAGTGCTACCTCGGGTAGCGGGAGCACCGGGGAGCTGTTTTTT CSATSGSGSTGELFF
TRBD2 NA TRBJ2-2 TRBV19 TGTGCCAGTAGTAAAGGACTAGCGGGGGGGGTTAGCACCGGGGAGCCGTTTTTT CASSKGLAGGVSTGEPFF
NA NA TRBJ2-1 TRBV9 TGTGCCAGCAGCTTCGGGTCCTACAATGAGCAGTTCTTC CASSFGSYNEQFF
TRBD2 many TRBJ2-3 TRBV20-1 TGCAGTGCTAGAGATAGGCTAGCGGGAGGGTTCACAGATACGCAGTATTTT CSARDRLAGGFTDTQYF
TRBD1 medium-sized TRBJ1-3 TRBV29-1 TGCAGCGTGGGACAGGGAATAGACGGAAACACCATATATTTT CSVGQGIDGNTIYF
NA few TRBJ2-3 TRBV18 TGTGCCAGCTCACCGGCCGGGGGACCCGAGTTGGATACGCAGTATTTT CASSPAGGPELDTQYF
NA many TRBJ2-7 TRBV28 TGTGCCAGCACCCCACGGGGGTTCTCCTACGAGCAGTACTTC CASTPRGFSYEQYF
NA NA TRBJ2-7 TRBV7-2 TGTGCCAGCAGCGAACGACTAGGGCTACGGTACGAGCAGTACTTC CASSERLGLRYEQYF
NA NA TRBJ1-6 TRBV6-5 TGTGCCAGCAGTGTGGGCATAACCAATTCACCCCTCCACTTT CASSVGITNSPLHF
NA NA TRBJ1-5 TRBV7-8 TGTGCCAGCAGCCCGACTGGCAGGGGAAATCAGCCCCAGCATTTT CASSPTGRGNQPQHF
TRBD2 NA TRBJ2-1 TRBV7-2 TGTGCCAGCAGCTCTGAAAGCGGGACTTCCTACAATGAGCAGTTCTTC CASSSESGTSYNEQFF
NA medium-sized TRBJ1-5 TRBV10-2 TGCGCCAGCAGCCTATACGGCAATCAGCCCCAGCATTTT CASSLYGNQPQHF
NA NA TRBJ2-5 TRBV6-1 TGTGCCAGCAGCGGACAGTTCAGGGAGACCCAGTACTTC CASSGQFRETQYF
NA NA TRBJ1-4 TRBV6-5 TGTGCCAGCAGTTACTCGGGCAGGGAGGAAAAACTGTTTTTT CASSYSGREEKLFF
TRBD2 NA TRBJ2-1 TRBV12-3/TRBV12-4 TGTGCCAGCAGTCAAGGACTAGAAGGGCAGTTCTTC CASSQGLEGQFF
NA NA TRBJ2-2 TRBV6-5 TGTGCCACCCGCCCCAGAGCGGGTGCGAACATCGGGGAGCTGTTTTTT CATRPRAGANIGELFF
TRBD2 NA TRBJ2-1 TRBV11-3 TGTGCCAGCAGCCCAGGGAGGGCCAGGGAGCAGTTCTTC CASSPGRAREQFF
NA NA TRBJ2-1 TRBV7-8 TGTGCCAGCAGTAAACTAGCCCCCTACAATGAGCAGTTCTTC CASSKLAPYNEQFF
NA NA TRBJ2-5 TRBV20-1 TGCAGTGCTCTCATCGAGACCCAGTACTTC CSALIETQYF
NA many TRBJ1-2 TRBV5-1 TGCGCCAGCAGCTTGAACGTGGGGTCTAACTATGGCTACACCTTC CASSLNVGSNYGYTF